The 6 T cell receptor beta chains given below trace back to one sample, sequenced in a study of blood T cell repertoires in COVID-19. TCRdb's copy holds only in-frame clones and misses some; the assay was immunoSEQ multiplex PCR. The table records about 110,000 clones, 80% to 90% of them present only once. Input material: peripheral blood. These receptors were obtained from a woman in her fifties or sixties with acute or convalescent COVID-19.

V and J are TRBV7-2 and TRBJ1-5, with 9 bases lining up with TRBD1. The J segment lost 3 bases and the V segment lost 5 bases, leaving 11 bases of the junction unmatched. The CDR3 spans 17 residues. Germline CDR1 is SGHTA and CDR2 is FQGNSA. CDR3 coding DNA: TGTGCCAGCAGCCACGGACAGGGGAAGGGTTTCAATCAGCCCCAGCATTTT. Translated: CASSHGQGKGFNQPQHF.

The rearrangement links TRBV7-3 to TRBJ1-2, with D possibly being TRBD1 (6 bases). Trimming stripped 5 bases from V and 4 bases from J, with 11 bases between. Germline CDR1 and CDR2: SGHTA and FQGTGA. The CDR3 covers 13 residues. CDR3 in amino acids: CASSPGTPYGYTF. In DNA, the CDR3 is TGTGCCAGCAGCCCCGGGACACCCTATGGCTACACCTTC.

J is TRBJ1-5 and V is TRBV25-1; 7 bases are shared with TRBD1. J was trimmed by 1 base and V by 6 bases; bases with no gene match: 9. This CDR3 is 16 amino acids long. Germline V gives CDR1 MGHDK, CDR2 SYGVNS. The CDR3 nucleotides are TGTGCCAGCAGCGTACGGACAGGTCGGAGCAATCAGCCCCAGCATTTT. Encoded protein: CASSVRTGRSNQPQHF. Complete variable domain (other parts from reference TRBV25-1 and TRBJ1-5): EADIYQTPRYLVIGTGKKITLECSQTMGHDKMYWYQQDPGMELHLIHYSYGVNSTEKGDLSSESTVSRIRTEHFPLTLESARPSHTSQYLCASSVRTGRSNQPQHFGDGTRLSIL.

V gene TRBV10-3 combines with J gene TRBJ1-2, with unresolved D. The CDR3 is 13 amino acids. The germline V and J ends were trimmed by 3 bases and 2 bases, with 7 bases remaining between them. CDR1 and CDR2 (germline): ENHRY, SYGVKD. The CDR3 sequence: CAISDGPNYGYTF. The CDR3 DNA follows: TGTGCCATCAGTGATGGGCCCAACTATGGCTACACCTTC.

This clone was detected only once. The chain combines TRBV29-1 with TRBJ2-7, with D uncertain. Germline V CDR1 and CDR2: SQVTM, ANQGSEA. Trimming took off 6 bases at V and 1 base at J, with 10 bases between the two ends. The CDR3 runs 12 residues. CDR3 bases: TGCAGCGTCATGACACCTTCCTACGAGCAGTACTTC. Translation: CSVMTPSYEQYF.

This clone showed up just once. The rearrangement links TRBV19 to TRBJ2-4, with D unclear. The V gene's germline CDR1 is LNHDA and CDR2 SQIVND (reference sequence). The CDR3 contains 15 residues. Trimming left V 5 bases short and J 0 bases short, with 11 bases between. The CDR3 region is CASSPVSGAKNIQYF. CDR3 in DNA: TGTGCCAGTAGTCCTGTTTCGGGAGCCAAAAACATTCAGTACTTC. Supplemented by reference TRBV19 and TRBJ2-4, the full variable domain reads DGGITQSPKYLFRKEGQNVTLSCEQNLNHDAMYWYRQDPGQGLRLIYYSQIVNDFQKGDIAEGYSVSREKKESFPLTVTSAQKNPTAFYLCASSPVSGAKNIQYFGAGTRLSVL.